This T cell receptor (beta chain) was recorded in a study of PD-1 blockade in classical Hodgkin lymphoma. General study results and limits: The causes of the repertoire differences, possibly disease activity or prior therapy, remain undefined. Relapsed/refractory patients reportedly had the lowest baseline TCR diversity, below newly diagnosed patients, who were below healthy donors.

The time point was: newly diagnosed, previously untreated cHL patient sample. Starting with thawed PBMCs, CD4+ T cells were purified by magnetic negative selection. Peripheral samples used as comparators were newly diagnosed, untreated classical Hodgkin lymphoma PBMCs. Germline CDR1 is SGHKS and CDR2 is YYEKEE (reference sequence). The CDR3 runs 14 residues. Trimming left V 1 base short and J 1 base short, with 8 bases between. Comments on this clone: The antigen is unknown.

Assay: immunoSEQ multiplex PCR; the TCRdb copy retains only in-frame clones and omits some. The sample records around 32,000 clones, approximately 90% being singletons. The material sequenced was CD4+ T cells from blood. The chain joins TRBV5-5 to TRBJ2-5; D not resolved. This receptor was taken from a human donor with classical Hodgkin lymphoma. CDR3 nucleotides: TGTGCCAGCAGCTTGACAGAACCCCAAGAGACCCAGTACTTC. Protein product: CASSLTEPQETQYF. The variable domain in full, completed from reference TRBV5-5 and TRBJ2-5, reads DAGVTQSPTHLIKTRGQQVTLRCSPISGHKSVSWYQQVLGQGPQFIFQYYEKEERGRGNFPDRFSARQFPNYSSELNVNALLLGDSALYLCASSLTEPQETQYFGPGTRLLVL.